This T cell receptor (beta chain) was retrieved from a study of shared clonotypes between healthy human individuals. Germline V gives CDR1 MNHEY, CDR2 SVGAGI. Trimming shortened V by 6 bases and J by 2 bases, and 13 bases separated the two germline ends. There are 14 residues in the CDR3. Deep was the level used in running the assay. The sorted-subset replicate PCRs were given 200 ng DNA, which is 25,000 to 35,000 T cell genomes. Repertoires were generated with immunoSEQ multiplex PCR, while TCRdb's copy carries only in-frame clones and drops some. The table lists about 2.4 million clones, more than 90% of them singletons, with 0.11% to 0.15% in the top ten.

Specimen: naive CD4+ T cells sorted from blood. Subset specified: CD45RA+ positively selected. This TCR came from a man between 18 and 35 years old in good health. V gene TRBV6-5 combines with J gene TRBJ2-5; D may match TRBD1 or TRBD2 (5 bases each). CDR3 amino acids: CASRQGPLQETQYF. DNA for the CDR3: TGTGCCAGCAGGCAGGGACCTCTACAAGAGACCCAGTACTTC.